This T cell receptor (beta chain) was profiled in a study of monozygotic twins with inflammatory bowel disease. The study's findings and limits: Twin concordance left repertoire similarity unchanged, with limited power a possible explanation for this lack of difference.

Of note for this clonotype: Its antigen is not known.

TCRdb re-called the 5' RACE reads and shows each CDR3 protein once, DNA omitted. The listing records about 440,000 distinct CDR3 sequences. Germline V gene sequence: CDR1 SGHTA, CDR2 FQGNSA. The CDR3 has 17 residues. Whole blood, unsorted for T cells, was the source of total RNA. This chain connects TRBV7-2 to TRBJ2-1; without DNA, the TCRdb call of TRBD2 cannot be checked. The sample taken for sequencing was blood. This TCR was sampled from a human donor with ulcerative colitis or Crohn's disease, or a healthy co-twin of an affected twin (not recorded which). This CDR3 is CASSPWTSGGSYNEQFF.